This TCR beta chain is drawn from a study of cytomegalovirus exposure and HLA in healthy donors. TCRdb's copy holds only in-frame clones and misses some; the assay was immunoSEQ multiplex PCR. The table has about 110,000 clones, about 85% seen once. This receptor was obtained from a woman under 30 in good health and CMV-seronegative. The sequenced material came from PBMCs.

CDR3: CASSPQGGGKGYTF. In DNA, the CDR3 is TGTGCCAGCTCACCACAAGGAGGGGGCAAAGGCTACACCTTC. The chain couples TRBV18 to TRBJ1-2, with TRBD1 matching over 7 bases. CDR1 is KGHSH, CDR2 LQKENI, per germline. The CDR3 totals 14 residues. V was pared by 1 base and J by 8 bases, with 7 bases of the junction left unmatched.